The clone carrying this TCR beta chain has only a few counts. The source of the sample is a study of sequential checkpoint blockade in melanoma. The treatment denotes: randomized to nivolumab then ipilimumab (arm A) or the reverse (arm B). Only in-frame clones appear in the TCRdb table, and some are missing; sequencing was by immunoSEQ multiplex PCR. The sample lists 25,000 to 30,000 clones; roughly 73% were seen once. This CDR3 spans 14 amino acids. The germline CDR1 and CDR2 sequences are MRHNA and SNTAGT. With 2 bases removed from V and 6 bases from J, the gap between germline ends came to 13 bases.

The J gene is TRBJ1-1, the V gene TRBV6-4; TRBD1 might be the D (6 bases). Sequences were derived from CD8+ T cells sorted from blood (inferred from file names), sampled from a patient given nivolumab and ipilimumab in sequence. The source is a human donor with melanoma. The CDR3 is CASSDGEGGSEAFF. The CDR3 nucleotides are TGTGCCAGCAGTGACGGGGAAGGGGGTTCTGAAGCTTTCTTT.